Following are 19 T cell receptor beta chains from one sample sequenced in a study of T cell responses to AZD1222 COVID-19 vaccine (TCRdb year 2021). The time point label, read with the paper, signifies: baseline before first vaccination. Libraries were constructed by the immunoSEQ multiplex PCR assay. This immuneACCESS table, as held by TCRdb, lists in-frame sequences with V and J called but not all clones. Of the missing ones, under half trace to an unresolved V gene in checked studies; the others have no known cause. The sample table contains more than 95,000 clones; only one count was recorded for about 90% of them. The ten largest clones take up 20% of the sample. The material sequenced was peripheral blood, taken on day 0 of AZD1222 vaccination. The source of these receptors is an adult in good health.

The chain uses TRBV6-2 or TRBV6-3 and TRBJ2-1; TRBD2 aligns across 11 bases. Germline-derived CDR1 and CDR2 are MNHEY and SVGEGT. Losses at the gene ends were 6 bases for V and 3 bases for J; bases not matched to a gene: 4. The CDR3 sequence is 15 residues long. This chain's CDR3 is CASSFSGRGYNEQFF. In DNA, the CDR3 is TGTGCCAGCAGCTTTAGCGGGAGGGGCTACAATGAGCAGTTCTTC.

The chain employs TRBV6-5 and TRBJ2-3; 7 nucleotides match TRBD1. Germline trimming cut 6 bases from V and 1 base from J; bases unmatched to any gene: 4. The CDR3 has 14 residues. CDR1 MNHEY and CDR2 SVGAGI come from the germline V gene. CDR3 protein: CASRLGTGTDTQYF. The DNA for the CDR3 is TGTGCCAGCAGGCTCGGGACAGGCACAGATACGCAGTATTTT.

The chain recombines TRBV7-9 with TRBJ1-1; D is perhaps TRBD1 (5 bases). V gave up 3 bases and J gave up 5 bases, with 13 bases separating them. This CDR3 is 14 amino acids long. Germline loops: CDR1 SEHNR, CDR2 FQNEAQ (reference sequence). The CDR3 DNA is TGTGCCAGCAGCTTCCAAGGGACGACGACTGAAGCTTTCTTT. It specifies CASSFQGTTTEAFF.

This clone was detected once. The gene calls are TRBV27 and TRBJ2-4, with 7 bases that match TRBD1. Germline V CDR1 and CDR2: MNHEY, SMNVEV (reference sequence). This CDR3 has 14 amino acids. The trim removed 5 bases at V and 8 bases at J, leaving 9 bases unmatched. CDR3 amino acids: CASSPTDREHIQYF. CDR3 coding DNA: TGTGCCAGCAGTCCGACCGACAGGGAACACATTCAGTACTTC.

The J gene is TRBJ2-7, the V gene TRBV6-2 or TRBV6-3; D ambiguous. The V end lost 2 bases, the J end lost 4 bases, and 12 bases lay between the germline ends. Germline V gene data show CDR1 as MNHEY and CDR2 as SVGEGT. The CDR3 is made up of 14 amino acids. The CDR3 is CASSYPYDAYEQYF. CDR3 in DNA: TGTGCCAGCAGTTACCCCTACGACGCGTACGAGCAGTACTTC.

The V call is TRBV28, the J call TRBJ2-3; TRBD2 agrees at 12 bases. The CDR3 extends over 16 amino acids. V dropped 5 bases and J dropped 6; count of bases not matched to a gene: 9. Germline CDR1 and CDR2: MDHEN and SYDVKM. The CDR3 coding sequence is TGTGCCAGCAGTCCGACTAGCGGGAGATATATGGATACGCAGTATTTT. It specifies CASSPTSGRYMDTQYF.

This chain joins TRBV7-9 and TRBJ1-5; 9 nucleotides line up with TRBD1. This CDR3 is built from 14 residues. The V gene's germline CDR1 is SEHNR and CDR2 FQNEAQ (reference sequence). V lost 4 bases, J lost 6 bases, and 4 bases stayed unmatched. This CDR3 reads CASSSTGGGQPQHF. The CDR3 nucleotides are TGTGCCAGCAGCTCAACAGGGGGCGGTCAGCCCCAGCATTTT.

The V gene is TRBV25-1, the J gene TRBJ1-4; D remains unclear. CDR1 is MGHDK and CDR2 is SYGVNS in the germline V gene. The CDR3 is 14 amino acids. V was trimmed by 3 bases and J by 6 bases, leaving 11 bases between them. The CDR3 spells CASSDMTGYEKLFF. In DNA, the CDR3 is TGTGCCAGCAGTGACATGACCGGCTATGAAAAACTGTTTTTT.

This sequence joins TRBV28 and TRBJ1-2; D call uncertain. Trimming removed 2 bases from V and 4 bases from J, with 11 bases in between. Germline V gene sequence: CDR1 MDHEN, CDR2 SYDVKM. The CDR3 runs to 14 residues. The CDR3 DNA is TGTGCCAGCAGTTTAGGCGGCCATGTCTATGGCTACACCTTC. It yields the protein CASSLGGHVYGYTF.

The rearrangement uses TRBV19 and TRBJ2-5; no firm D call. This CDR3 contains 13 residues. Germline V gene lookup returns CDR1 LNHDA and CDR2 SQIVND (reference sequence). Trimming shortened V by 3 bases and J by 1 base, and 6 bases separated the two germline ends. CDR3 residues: CASSMALQETQYF. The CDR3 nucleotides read TGTGCCAGTAGTATGGCGCTCCAAGAGACCCAGTACTTC.

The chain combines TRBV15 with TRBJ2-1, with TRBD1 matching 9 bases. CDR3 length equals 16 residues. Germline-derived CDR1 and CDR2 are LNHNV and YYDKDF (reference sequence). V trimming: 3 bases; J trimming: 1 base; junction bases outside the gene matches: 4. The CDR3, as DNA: TGTGCCACCAGCAGGCGGGACAGGGAGTCCTACAATGAGCAGTTCTTC. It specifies CATSRRDRESYNEQFF.

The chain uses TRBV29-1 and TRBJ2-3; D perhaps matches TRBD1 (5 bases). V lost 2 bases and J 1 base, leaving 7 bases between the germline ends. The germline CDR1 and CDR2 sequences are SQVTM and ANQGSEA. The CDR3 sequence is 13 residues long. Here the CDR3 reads CSVELGRTDTQYF. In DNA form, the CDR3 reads TGCAGCGTTGAATTGGGGCGCACAGATACGCAGTATTTT.

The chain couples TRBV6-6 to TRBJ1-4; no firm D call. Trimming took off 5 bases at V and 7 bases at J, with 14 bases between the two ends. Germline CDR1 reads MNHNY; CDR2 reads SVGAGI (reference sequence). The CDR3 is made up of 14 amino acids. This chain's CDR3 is CASSPPEVPEKLFF. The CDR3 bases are TGTGCCAGCAGTCCCCCAGAGGTTCCTGAAAAACTGTTTTTT.

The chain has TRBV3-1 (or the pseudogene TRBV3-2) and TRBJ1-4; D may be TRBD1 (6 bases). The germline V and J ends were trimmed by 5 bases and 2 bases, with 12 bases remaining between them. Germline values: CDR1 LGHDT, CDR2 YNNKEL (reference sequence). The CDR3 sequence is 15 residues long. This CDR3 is CASSFWTDTNEKLFF. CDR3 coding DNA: TGTGCCAGCAGCTTCTGGACAGACACTAATGAAAAACTGTTTTTT.

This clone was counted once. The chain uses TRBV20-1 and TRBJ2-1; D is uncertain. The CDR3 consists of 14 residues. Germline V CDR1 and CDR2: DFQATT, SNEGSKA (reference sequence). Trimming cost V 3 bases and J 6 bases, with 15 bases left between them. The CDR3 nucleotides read TGCAGTGCTAGTGCGGCAGACCGGGCCAATGAGCAGTTCTTC. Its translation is CSASAADRANEQFF.

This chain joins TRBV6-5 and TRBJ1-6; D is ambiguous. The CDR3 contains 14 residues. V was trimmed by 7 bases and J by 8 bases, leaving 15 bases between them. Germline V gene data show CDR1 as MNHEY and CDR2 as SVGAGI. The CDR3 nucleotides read TGTGCCAGCAACTCCGACGGGAGACATTCACCCCTCCACTTT. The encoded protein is CASNSDGRHSPLHF.

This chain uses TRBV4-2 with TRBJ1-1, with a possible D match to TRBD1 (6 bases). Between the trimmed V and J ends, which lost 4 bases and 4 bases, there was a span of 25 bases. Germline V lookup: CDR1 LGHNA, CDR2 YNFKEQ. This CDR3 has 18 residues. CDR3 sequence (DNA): TGTGCCAGCAGCCCAACGGAAAGTGTAAGGTCGGGGGCCACTGAAGCTTTCTTT. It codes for CASSPTESVRSGATEAFF.

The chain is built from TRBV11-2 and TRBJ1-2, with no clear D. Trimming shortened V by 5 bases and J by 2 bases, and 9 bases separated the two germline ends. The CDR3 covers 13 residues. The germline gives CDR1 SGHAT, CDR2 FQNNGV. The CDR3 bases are TGTGCCAGCAGCGAGGGTCCCAACTATGGCTACACCTTC. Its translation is CASSEGPNYGYTF.

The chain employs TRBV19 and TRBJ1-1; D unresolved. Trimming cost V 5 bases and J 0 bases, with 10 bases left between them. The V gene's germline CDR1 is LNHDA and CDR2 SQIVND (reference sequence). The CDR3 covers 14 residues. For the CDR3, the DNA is TGTGCCAGTAGTTGGGGTTTCATGAACACTGAAGCTTTCTTT. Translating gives CASSWGFMNTEAFF. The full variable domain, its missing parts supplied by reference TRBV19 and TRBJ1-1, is DGGITQSPKYLFRKEGQNVTLSCEQNLNHDAMYWYRQDPGQGLRLIYYSQIVNDFQKGDIAEGYSVSREKKESFPLTVTSAQKNPTAFYLCASSWGFMNTEAFFGQGTRLTVV.